Below, one TCR beta chain is given with its context. Antigen unknown. This sample stems from a study of shared clonotypes between healthy human individuals. Findings and caveats of the study: Large sequencing depth failed to make sorted-subset sequencing complete, rarefaction showed. Among non-shared clonotypes, generation probabilities were lower than among those shared by all four donors. Richness estimates generally favored naive over memory subsets.

This CDR3 is built from 18 residues. Germline V CDR1 and CDR2: LNHDA, SQIVND (reference sequence). Unmatched junction bases numbered 13, after V lost 7 bases and J lost 4 bases. CD45RO-negative CD8 cells positively selected for CCR7 made up the naive population, which excluded terminally differentiated effector memory CD45RA+ cells. Assay used: immunoSEQ multiplex PCR; TCRdb lists only in-frame clones, some missing. The sample holds about 580,000 clones, roughly 98% seen once. The TCR sequence derives from a man aged 25 to 40 in good health. Sequences were obtained from naive CD8+ T cells sorted from blood. This sequence joins TRBV19 and TRBJ2-2; 12 bases line up with TRBD2. As DNA, the CDR3 is TGTGCCAGTATGCCGACTAGCGGGAGAATTATTGGCACCGGGGAGCTGTTTTTT. Encoded protein: CASMPTSGRIIGTGELFF.